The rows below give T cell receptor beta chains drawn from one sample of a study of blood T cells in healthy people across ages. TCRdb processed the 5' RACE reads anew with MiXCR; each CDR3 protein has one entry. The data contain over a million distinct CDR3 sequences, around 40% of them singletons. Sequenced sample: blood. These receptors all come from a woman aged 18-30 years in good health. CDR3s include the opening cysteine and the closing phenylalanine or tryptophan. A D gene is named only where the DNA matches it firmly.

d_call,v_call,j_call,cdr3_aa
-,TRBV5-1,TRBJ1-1,CASSTGQRLNTEAFF
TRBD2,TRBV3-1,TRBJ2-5,CASSQDRGLAGGLQETQYF
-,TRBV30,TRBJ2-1,CAWSVIENEQFF
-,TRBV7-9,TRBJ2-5,CASKEVGAETQYF
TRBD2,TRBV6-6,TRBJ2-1,CASSSAGGLYNEQFF
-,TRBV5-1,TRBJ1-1,CASSLATGNTEAFF
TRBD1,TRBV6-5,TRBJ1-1,CASSCLWTGETEAFF
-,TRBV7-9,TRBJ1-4,CANPKERSTNEKLFF
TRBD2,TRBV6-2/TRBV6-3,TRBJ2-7,CASSDGTSNLYEQYF
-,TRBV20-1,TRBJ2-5,CSARDPGRQETQYF
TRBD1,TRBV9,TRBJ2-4,CASGFRDRDWDIQYF
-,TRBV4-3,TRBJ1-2,CASSQANALKNYGYTF
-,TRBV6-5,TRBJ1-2,CASSYSGGVVNYGYTF
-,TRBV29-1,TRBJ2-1,CSVEYPAGQTYNEQFF
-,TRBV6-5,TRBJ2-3,CASQGISYADTQYF
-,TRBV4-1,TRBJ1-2,CASSQGHPAGSGYTF
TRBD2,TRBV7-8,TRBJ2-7,CASSLAVAGVYEQYF
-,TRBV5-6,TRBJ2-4,CASTWGSAYNEQYF
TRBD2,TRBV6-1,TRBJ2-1,CASSEALTSGSDEQFF
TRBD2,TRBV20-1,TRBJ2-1,CSARSYEAGETYNEQFF
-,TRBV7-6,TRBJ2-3,CASRVGASTDTQYF
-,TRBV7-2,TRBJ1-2,CASRPDITSLGYTF
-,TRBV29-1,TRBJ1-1,CSFTPGYMNTEAFF
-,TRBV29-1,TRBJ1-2,CSVAQSWGYTF
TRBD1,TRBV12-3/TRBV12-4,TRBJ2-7,CASSRQGAKEQYF
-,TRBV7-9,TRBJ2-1,CASSKALQALGYNEQFF
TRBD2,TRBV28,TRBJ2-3,CASRIPTSGRTDTQYF
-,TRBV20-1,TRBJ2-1,CSALDRAGSNNEQFF
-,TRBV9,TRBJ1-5,CASSVGVSDQPQHF
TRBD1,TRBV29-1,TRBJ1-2,CSVEDWTGFYGYTF
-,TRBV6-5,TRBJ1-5,CASSWYRYQPQHF
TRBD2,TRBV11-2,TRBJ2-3,CASSELAGRTDTQYF
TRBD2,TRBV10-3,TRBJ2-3,CAISESRGRAPDTQYF
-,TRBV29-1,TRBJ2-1,CSVGQLNEQFF
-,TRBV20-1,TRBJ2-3,CSARAESTDTQYF
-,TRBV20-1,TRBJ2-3,CSAIARPVAQYF
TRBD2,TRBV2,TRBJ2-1,CASSGLAGNEQFF
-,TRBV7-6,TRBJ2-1,CASSDTQNNEQFF
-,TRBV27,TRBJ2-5,CAGKGDFQETQYF
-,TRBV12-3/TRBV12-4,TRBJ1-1,CASSLYGDEAFF
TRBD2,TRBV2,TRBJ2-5,CASSDLGTSGITYNEQYF
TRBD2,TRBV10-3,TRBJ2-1,CAISLSGTGGVYNEQFF
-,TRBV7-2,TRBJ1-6,CASSLVYREDSPLHF
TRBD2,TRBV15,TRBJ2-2,CATSSGTSNGELFF
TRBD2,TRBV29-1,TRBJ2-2,CSARGLAGDTGELFF
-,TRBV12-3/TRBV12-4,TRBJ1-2,CASRPETGRDGYTF